Below, 22 T cell receptor beta chains from the same sample are listed, as sequenced in a study of human T cells and chemical hapten exposure. TCRdb independently ran MiXCR on the RACE reads; one entry per CDR3 protein. The table shows about 360,000 distinct CDR3 sequences, with around 7% occurring only once. The time point here: patch test 1, 2 weeks after DPC sensitization. As to treatment: therapeutic diphenylcyclopropenone sensitization with weekly scalp DPC. The material was whole blood, obtained in connection with sensitization to the hapten diphenylcyclopropenone (DPC). The receptors originated from a woman aged 18-29 years with alopecia areata. Some clones in this sample may be carry-over from other donors' samples.

This clonotype showed up just a few times. The V and J genes are TRBV15 and TRBJ2-6; possible D gene TRBD1, 6 bases. CDR1 LNHNV and CDR2 YYDKDF come from the germline V gene (reference sequence). This CDR3 region has 19 residues. V was pared by 0 bases and J by 0 bases, with 15 bases between. The CDR3 loop reads CATSREGIDRPSGANVLTF. DNA for the CDR3: TGTGCCACCAGCAGAGAGGGGATTGACAGGCCCTCTGGGGCCAACGTCCTGACTTTC.

This chain connects TRBV5-1 to TRBJ1-2; D unclear. The V gene lost 4 bases and the J gene lost 3 bases, with 10 bases spanning the gap. The CDR3 length is 13 residues. The germline V gene encodes CDR1 SGHRS and CDR2 YFSETQ. The CDR3 spells CASSRTPDYGYTF. The CDR3 coding sequence is TGCGCCAGCAGCAGGACTCCTGACTATGGCTACACCTTC.

Many counts were recorded for this clonotype. This chain links TRBV12-3 or TRBV12-4 with TRBJ2-7; 9 bases line up with TRBD1. CDR3 length: 15 amino acids. V shed 5 bases and J 3 bases; nucleotides not matched to a gene: 8. As DNA, the CDR3 is TGTGCCAGCAGTCCCGGGACAGGGCAGGGCTACGAGCAGTACTTC. Amino acid sequence: CASSPGTGQGYEQYF.

This clonotype was recorded a few times. The rearrangement joins TRBV6-5 to TRBJ1-1; TRBD1 agrees at 9 bases. Germline CDR1 is MNHEY and CDR2 is SVGAGI. The CDR3 spans 16 residues. Trimming removed 1 base from V and 3 bases from J; junction bases left unmatched: 6. The CDR3 DNA is TGTGCCAGCAGTTACTACCGGGACAGGGCCGACACTGAAGCTTTCTTT. Its protein product is CASSYYRDRADTEAFF.

This clonotype has a count of ten or more. The chain uses TRBV7-9 and TRBJ1-1; D perhaps matches TRBD1 (6 bases). V was cut by 7 bases and J by 7 bases, with 25 bases left in between. Germline V gene sequence: CDR1 SEHNR, CDR2 FQNEAQ (reference sequence). This CDR3 comprises 16 residues. In DNA form, the CDR3 reads TGTGCCAGCACTGTCCTAACCGGTCAGGGGAGCGGTGAAGCTTTCTTT. It encodes CASTVLTGQGSGEAFF.

This clonotype showed up just a few times. The V and J genes are TRBV7-9 and TRBJ1-1, with D uncertain. The CDR3 sequence is 14 residues long. Germline V gene lookup returns CDR1 SEHNR and CDR2 FQNEAQ (reference sequence). V gave up 1 base and J gave up 1 base, with 7 bases separating them. The CDR3 nucleotides are TGTGCCAGCAGCTTAGACGCACCGAACACTGAAGCTTTCTTT. This encodes CASSLDAPNTEAFF. Complete variable domain (other parts from reference TRBV7-9 and TRBJ1-1): DTGVSQNPRHKITKRGQNVTFRCDPISEHNRLYWYRQTLGQGPEFLTYFQNEAQLEKSRLLSDRFSAERPKGSFSTLEIQRTEQGDSAMYLCASSLDAPNTEAFFGQGTRLTVV.

This chain links TRBV3-1 with TRBJ1-2; no clear D gene. Trimming removed 8 bases at V and 8 bases at J, with 9 bases between. Looked up from germline, CDR1 is LGHDT and CDR2 is YNNKEL (reference sequence). The CDR3 length is 10 residues. The CDR3 loop reads CASSELGYTF. CDR3 nucleotides: TGTGCCAGCTCTGAGCTGGGCTACACCTTC.

The rearrangement joins TRBV11-1 to TRBJ2-7, with D possibly being TRBD2 (6 bases). Trimming cost V 3 bases and J 4 bases, with 16 bases left between them. Germline assignment: CDR1 SGHAT and CDR2 FQDESV (reference sequence). This CDR3 spans 15 amino acids. CDR3 DNA: TGTGCCAGCAGCTTCCATGAGGGACTCTCATACGAGCAGTACTTC. Translating gives CASSFHEGLSYEQYF.

Ten or more counts support this clonotype. The chain employs TRBV9 and TRBJ2-3; D may be TRBD1 (6 bases). V was cut by 3 bases and J by 0 bases, with 11 bases left in between. The CDR3 has 15 amino acids. The germline V gene encodes CDR1 SGDLS and CDR2 YYNGEE. The CDR3 region is CASSADSFSTDTQYF. The CDR3 bases are TGTGCCAGCAGCGCGGACAGTTTCAGCACAGATACGCAGTATTTT.

Remarks on this clonotype: Here the CDR3 omits its conserved ending phenylalanine or tryptophan, so a read error is the likely source. V and J are TRBV18 and TRBJ1-1; D gene uncertain. Trimming removed 5 bases at V and 3 bases at J, with 13 bases between. CDR3 size: 14 residues. CDR1 and CDR2 from the germline V gene are KGHSH and LQKENI. The CDR3 region is CASSGLYGDTEAFL. CDR3 DNA: TGTGCCAGCTCAGGCCTATACGGAGACACTGAAGCTTTCCTT.

This chain uses TRBV6-5 with TRBJ1-2; D possibly corresponds to TRBD1 (5 bases). The CDR3 length is 12 residues. V lost 8 bases and J 6 bases, leaving 13 bases between the germline ends. Germline values: CDR1 MNHEY, CDR2 SVGAGI. This chain's CDR3 is CASGRDWHGYTF. In DNA, the CDR3 is TGTGCCAGCGGGCGGGACTGGCATGGCTACACCTTC.

V and J are TRBV19 and TRBJ2-1; 8 bases are shared with TRBD2. Trimming removed 3 bases from V and 8 bases from J; junction bases left unmatched: 6. The CDR3 extends over 14 amino acids. Germline V CDR1 and CDR2: LNHDA, SQIVND (reference sequence). For the CDR3, the DNA is TGTGCCAGTAGTATTAGCGGGGTTTGGGATGAGCAGTTCTTC. Amino acid sequence: CASSISGVWDEQFF.

The chain is built from TRBV11-2 and TRBJ2-3; TRBD2 aligns across 8 bases. The CDR3 sequence is 15 residues long. The trim removed 5 bases at V and 1 base at J, leaving 5 bases unmatched. Germline V gene data show CDR1 as SGHAT and CDR2 as FQNNGV. This CDR3 is CASSVSGGRTDTQYF. The CDR3 nucleotides are TGTGCCAGCAGCGTGAGCGGGGGCCGCACAGATACGCAGTATTTT.

This clonotype was counted between two and nine times. This chain links TRBV7-9 with TRBJ1-1; D unresolved. The CDR3 loop spans 14 amino acids. Germline V gene lookup returns CDR1 SEHNR and CDR2 FQNEAQ (reference sequence). Trimming left V 1 base short and J 1 base short, with 7 bases between. The CDR3 sequence: CASSLGQKNTEAFF. The CDR3 DNA reads as TGTGCCAGCAGCTTAGGCCAAAAGAACACTGAAGCTTTCTTT.

The V and J genes are TRBV20-1 and TRBJ2-3; 8 positions agree with TRBD2. The J segment lost 2 bases and the V segment lost 5 bases, leaving 9 bases of the junction unmatched. CDR3 length: 15 amino acids. Germline CDR1 DFQATT, CDR2 SNEGSKA (reference sequence). The CDR3 region has the DNA TGCAGTGCTCCACGGACTAGCACCCTCACAGATACGCAGTATTTT. Amino acid sequence: CSAPRTSTLTDTQYF.

The CDR3 bases are TGTGCCAGCAGTTCGCGGGGGTTCGGGACTGGGGAGCTGTTTTTT. This translates into CASSSRGFGTGELFF. This chain uses TRBV2 with TRBJ2-2; TRBD2 matches 7 bases. The trim removed 5 bases at V and 8 bases at J, leaving 11 bases unmatched. Germline V gene lookup returns CDR1 SNHLY and CDR2 FYNNEI. The CDR3 is 15 residues long.

This clonotype was seen more than once but under ten times. The CDR3 loop reads CSASTGITDTQYF. The CDR3 bases are TGCAGTGCTAGTACAGGGATCACAGATACGCAGTATTTT. V is TRBV20-1 and J is TRBJ2-3; TRBD1 might be the D (6 bases). This CDR3 has 13 residues. Germline CDR1 and CDR2: DFQATT and SNEGSKA (reference sequence). Deletions cut 3 bases from V and 2 bases from J, with 9 bases between.

This chain uses TRBV3-1 with TRBJ2-4, with D unresolved. CDR1 and CDR2 from the germline V gene are LGHDT and YNNKEL (reference sequence). The CDR3 has 15 amino acids. V lost 6 bases and J 2 bases, leaving 14 bases between the germline ends. CDR3 nucleotides: TGTGCCAGCAGGTCCACCGTTATAACCAAAAACATTCAGTACTTC. This codes for CASRSTVITKNIQYF.

This clonotype was seen more than once but under ten times. V usage is TRBV20-1 and J usage is TRBJ2-7, with TRBD1 as a possible D gene (6 bases). Trimming pared 0 bases from V and 0 bases from J, leaving 9 bases between. CDR3 length equals 14 residues. Germline CDR1 DFQATT, CDR2 SNEGSKA (reference sequence). In DNA, the CDR3 is TGCAGTGCTAGAGATCTACAGGGCTCCTACGAGCAGTACTTC. Amino acids: CSARDLQGSYEQYF.

The V call is TRBV9, the J call TRBJ2-6; D is possibly TRBD1 (6 bases). Germline CDR1 SGDLS, CDR2 YYNGEE. The V and J ends lost 4 bases and 0 bases respectively, with 14 bases between them. CDR3 size: 17 residues. CDR3 DNA: TGTGCCAGCAGCCCCGCCGGACAGAGCTCTGGGGCCAACGTCCTGACTTTC. Protein product: CASSPAGQSSGANVLTF.

The table lists this clonotype with many counts. This sequence joins TRBV3-1 and TRBJ2-6; D is unclear. V was trimmed by 4 bases and J by 0 bases, leaving 7 bases between them. The CDR3 consists of 15 residues. The V gene's germline CDR1 is LGHDT and CDR2 YNNKEL (reference sequence). The CDR3 sequence is CASSPDFSGANVLTF. DNA of the CDR3: TGTGCCAGCAGCCCAGACTTCTCTGGGGCCAACGTCCTGACTTTC.

The rearrangement uses TRBV12-3 or TRBV12-4 and TRBJ1-2; 10 nucleotides line up with TRBD1. The trim removed 1 base at V and 4 bases at J, leaving 3 bases unmatched. The CDR3 length is 15 residues. CDR3 coding DNA: TGTGCCAGCAGTTTAGAGCGGACAGGGGGCTATGGCTACACCTTC. Amino acid sequence: CASSLERTGGYGYTF.